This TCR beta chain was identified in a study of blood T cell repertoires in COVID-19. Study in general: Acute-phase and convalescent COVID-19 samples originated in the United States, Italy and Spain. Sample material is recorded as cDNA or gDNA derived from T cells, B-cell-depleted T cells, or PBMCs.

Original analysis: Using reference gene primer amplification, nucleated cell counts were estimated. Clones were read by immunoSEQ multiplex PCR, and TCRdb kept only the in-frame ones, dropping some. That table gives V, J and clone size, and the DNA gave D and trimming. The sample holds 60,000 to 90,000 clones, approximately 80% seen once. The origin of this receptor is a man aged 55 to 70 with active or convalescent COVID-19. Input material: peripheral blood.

CDR3 region: CASSRGTDWEQYF. The CDR3 region has the DNA TGTGCCAGCTCACGTGGGACAGACTGGGAGCAGTACTTC. V is TRBV18 and J is TRBJ2-7, with 7 nucleotides matching TRBD1. In germline, CDR1 is KGHSH, CDR2 LQKENI. The CDR3 has 13 amino acids. The junction had 7 bases not matched to a gene; V was cut back by 4 bases and J by 7 bases.